This entry lists 16 T cell receptor beta chains sequenced from one sample in a study of T cell repertoires in cytomegalovirus infection. For these receptors, no antigen is known. TCRdb passed the reads through MiXCR, listing each CDR3 protein once. This repertoire shows more than 250,000 distinct CDR3 sequences, 20% to 30% found once; its top ten account for 10% to 15%. Sequencing used cultured PBMCs, obtained from culture after CMV antigen stimulation. Receptor source: a human donor in good health (CMV status not recorded). Some clones in this sample may be carry-over from other donors' samples.

This clonotype appeared a few times. The rearrangement uses TRBV6-5 and TRBJ2-3, with 13 bases matching TRBD2. CDR3 length equals 18 residues. The V gene's germline CDR1 is MNHEY and CDR2 SVGAGI. The ends lost 2 bases at V and 5 bases at J; junction bases unmatched: 10. In DNA form, the CDR3 reads TGTGCCAGCAGTTACAGCTTGGGACTAGCGGGAATGATAGATACGCAGTATTTT. This encodes CASSYSLGLAGMIDTQYF.

The chain has TRBV7-2 and TRBJ2-1, with 10 bases fitting TRBD2. CDR3 size: 16 residues. V gave up 3 bases and J gave up 3 bases; unmatched junction bases: 5. Germline-derived CDR1 and CDR2 are SGHTA and FQGNSA. CDR3 protein: CASSFGPSGSYNEQFF. The CDR3 DNA reads as TGTGCCAGCAGCTTCGGCCCTAGCGGGAGCTACAATGAGCAGTTCTTC.

This clonotype has only a few counts. The chain employs TRBV6-2 or TRBV6-3 and TRBJ2-1; D uncertain. The CDR3 runs 15 residues. V dropped 0 bases and J dropped 1 base, with 7 bases sitting between them. Germline CDR1 is MNHEY and CDR2 is SVGEGT. CDR3 sequence reads: CASSYSPRSYNEQFF. CDR3 DNA: TGTGCCAGCAGTTACTCCCCCCGGTCCTACAATGAGCAGTTCTTC.

The rearrangement joins TRBV27 to TRBJ1-2; D uncertain. The CDR3 extends over 14 amino acids. V shed 2 bases and J shed 0 bases, with 7 bases lying between them. Germline V lookup: CDR1 MNHEY, CDR2 SMNVEV (reference sequence). This CDR3 reads CASSLTWANYGYTF. The CDR3 DNA follows: TGTGCCAGCAGTTTAACTTGGGCTAACTATGGCTACACCTTC.

This rearrangement joins TRBV2 to TRBJ2-5; D possibly matches TRBD1 or TRBD2 (6 bases each). V was pared by 7 bases and J by 5 bases, with 14 bases between. The length of the CDR3 is 13 residues. Germline V gene data show CDR1 as SNHLY and CDR2 as FYNNEI. CDR3 in amino acids: CASISQGRETQYF. Here the CDR3 DNA reads TGTGCCAGCATTTCGCAGGGGAGGGAGACCCAGTACTTC.

The chain uses TRBV29-1 and TRBJ1-2; possibly TRBD1 for D (5 bases). With 3 bases removed from V and 3 bases from J, the gap between germline ends came to 8 bases. CDR1 and CDR2 (germline): SQVTM, ANQGSEA. The CDR3 consists of 12 residues. In DNA form, the CDR3 reads TGCAGCGTTGAGAGAGGGGACTATGGCTACACCTTC. The encoded protein is CSVERGDYGYTF.

The V call is TRBV28, the J call TRBJ2-7; 8 bases match TRBD2. Germline trimming cut 10 bases from V and 0 bases from J; bases unmatched to any gene: 5. Germline V gene lookup returns CDR1 MDHEN and CDR2 SYDVKM. The CDR3 length is 13 residues. The CDR3 here is CAISGGSSYEQYF. CDR3 nucleotide sequence: TGTGCCATAAGCGGGGGAAGCTCCTACGAGCAGTACTTC.

The genes are TRBV7-3 and TRBJ2-1, with 13 bases matching TRBD2. CDR3 length equals 18 residues. V was clipped by 0 bases and J by 0 bases; unmatched bases: 2. The germline gives CDR1 SGHTA, CDR2 FQGTGA. The CDR3 protein is CASSLTRTSGSSYNEQFF. As DNA, the CDR3 is TGTGCCAGCAGCTTAACCCGGACTAGCGGGAGCTCCTACAATGAGCAGTTCTTC.

This clonotype was recorded a few times. The chain links TRBV27 to TRBJ2-5; tentative D call: TRBD2 (6 bases). Germline values: CDR1 MNHEY, CDR2 SMNVEV (reference sequence). The ends were cut back, 7 bases at V and 4 bases at J, with 22 bases in the middle. The CDR3 is made up of 16 amino acids. CDR3 loop: CASTHLRGGLVETQYF. CDR3 sequence (DNA): TGTGCCAGCACTCACCTTCGTGGGGGACTGGTAGAGACCCAGTACTTC.

The genes are TRBV18 and TRBJ1-1; no definite D call. CDR3 length: 14 residues. Germline loops: CDR1 KGHSH, CDR2 LQKENI. Trimming left V 6 bases short and J 3 bases short, with 14 bases between. The CDR3 nucleotides read TGTGCCAGCTCCCAAGTTCCGCTTTACACTGAAGCTTTCTTT. Translating it yields CASSQVPLYTEAFF.

In this sample, this clonotype turned up many times. The gene calls are TRBV7-2 and TRBJ2-3; 7 bases align to TRBD2. CDR1 and CDR2 from the germline V gene are SGHTA and FQGNSA. Germline trimming cut 5 bases from V and 1 base from J; bases unmatched to any gene: 12. The length of the CDR3 is 17 residues. The CDR3: CASSPPPRGRGTDTQYF. The CDR3, as DNA: TGTGCCAGCAGCCCACCTCCCCGCGGGAGAGGCACAGATACGCAGTATTTT. Full variable domain (outside the CDR3, taken from reference TRBV7-2 and TRBJ2-3): GAGVSQSPSNKVTEKGKDVELRCDPISGHTALYWYRQSLGQGLEFLIYFQGNSAPDKSGLPSDRFSAERTGGSVSTLTIQRTQQEDSAVYLCASSPPPRGRGTDTQYFGPGTRLTVL.

This clonotype was detected a few times. This chain uses TRBV6-1 with TRBJ2-1; 8 nucleotides match TRBD2. Germline loops: CDR1 MNHNS, CDR2 SASEGT. The CDR3 sequence is 14 residues long. The V and J ends lost 5 bases and 3 bases, in that order; junction bases with no gene match: 3. CDR3 sequence (DNA): TGTGCCAGCAGTAGCGGGAGAAACTACAATGAGCAGTTCTTC. It yields the protein CASSSGRNYNEQFF.

In nucleotides, the CDR3 is TGTGCCAGCAGCTTAGGCCAAGACAGCCTTTGGACCGGGGAGCTGTTTTTT. It specifies CASSLGQDSLWTGELFF. This chain connects TRBV7-2 to TRBJ2-2; D may be TRBD1 (5 bases). The CDR3 is 17 amino acids. The ends were cut back, 1 base at V and 5 bases at J, with 17 bases in the middle. CDR1 and CDR2 (germline): SGHTA, FQGNSA.

The rearrangement uses TRBV6-1 and TRBJ2-7, with D tentatively TRBD1 (5 bases). Germline V CDR1 and CDR2: MNHNS, SASEGT. This CDR3 contains 14 residues. V lost 5 bases, J lost 4 bases, and 15 bases lay in between. The CDR3 nucleotides read TGTGCCAGCAGTCTCCAGGGATATCTTTACGAGCAGTACGTC. This encodes CASSLQGYLYEQYV.

This clonotype appeared a few times. The chain combines TRBV7-9 with TRBJ2-3, with 9 bases that match TRBD2. With V trimmed by 5 bases and J by 6 bases, 9 bases remained unmatched. This CDR3 spans 15 amino acids. CDR1 is SEHNR and CDR2 is FQNEAQ in the germline V gene (reference sequence). The CDR3 region has the DNA TGTGCCAGCAGCCTCCTTAGCGGGAGATGGGATACGCAGTATTTT. Translating gives CASSLLSGRWDTQYF.

V usage is TRBV6-6 and J usage is TRBJ2-7; 8 bases line up with TRBD2. CDR3 length equals 16 residues. The germline V gene has CDR1 MNHNY and CDR2 SVGAGI (reference sequence). J gave up 2 bases and V 7 bases, and 13 bases lay outside the gene matches. As DNA, the CDR3 is TGTGCCAGCATCAAGGGGCTGGCGGGAGGACCCTACGAGCAGTACTTC. Translating it yields CASIKGLAGGPYEQYF.